These 9 T cell receptor beta chains came from one sample sequenced in a study of T cells in women clearing cervical HPV infection. This table comes from immunoSEQ multiplex PCR, and its TCRdb copy is limited to in-frame clones, with some not included. The sample holds over 15,000 clones. Sequencing was done on a sample of blood buffy coat. The receptors come from a woman between 18 and 70 years old with a cervical HPV16 infection that either progressed to CIN3+ or cleared (not recorded which).

In regard to this clone: The observed sequence ends 3 residues before the CDR3 terminus, with the missing tail filled in from the germline J gene. The chain uses TRBV19 and TRBJ1-5, with D possibly being TRBD1 (6 bases). The germline CDR1 and CDR2 sequences are LNHDA and SQIVND (reference sequence). The CDR3 is made up of 16 amino acids. The V end lost 8 bases, the J end lost 0 bases, and 17 bases lay between the germline ends. CDR3 protein: CASGEGDKNSNQPQHF. CDR3 bases read: TGTGCCAGTGGAGAGGGGGATAAAAATAGCAATCAGCCC.

With respect to this clone: The DNA ends 3 residues before the CDR3 does, and the rest of the CDR3 is filled in from the germline J gene. The V gene is TRBV19, the J gene TRBJ1-1; possibly TRBD1 for D (6 bases). CDR1 is LNHDA and CDR2 is SQIVND in the germline V gene (reference sequence). The CDR3 has 13 amino acids. V was shortened by 3 bases and J by 7 bases, with 12 bases between the two germline ends. The CDR3 DNA, read in part, is TGTGCCAGTAGTATTCACAGGGAGAGTGAA. Translation gives CASSIHRESE. The whole CDR3 protein reads CASSIHRESEAFF.

On this clone: The read stops 3 residues short of the end of the CDR3; the missing end is completed from the germline J gene. This sequence joins TRBV12-3 or TRBV12-4 and TRBJ2-5; 12 nucleotides line up with TRBD2. This CDR3 is 16 amino acids long. Losses at the gene ends were 5 bases for V and 0 bases for J; bases not matched to a gene: 4. CDR3 residues: CASSPRTSGDQETQYF. The sequenced part of the CDR3 DNA is TGTGCCAGCAGTCCCCGGACTAGCGGGGACCAAGAGACC.

Worth noting for this clone: The read falls 3 residues short of the CDR3 end, and the missing part is taken from the germline J gene. The rearrangement joins TRBV7-9 to TRBJ2-7, with D tentatively TRBD1 (6 bases). The germline CDR1 and CDR2 sequences are SEHNR and FQNEAQ (reference sequence). V was pared by 1 base and J by 5 bases, with 15 bases between. The CDR3 length is 15 residues. CDR3 DNA, as far as it was read: TGTGCCAGCAGCTTAGAAGACAGGCCTGAGGACGAG. It is translated as CASSLEDRPEDE. The whole CDR3 sequence reads CASSLEDRPEDEQYF. Full variable domain (remainder filled in from reference TRBV7-9 and TRBJ2-7): DTGVSQNPRHKITKRGQNVTFRCDPISEHNRLYWYRQTLGQGPEFLTYFQNEAQLEKSRLLSDRFSAERPKGSFSTLEIQRTEQGDSAMYLCASSLEDRPEDEQYFGPGTRLTVT.

With respect to this clone: The read gets to within 3 residues of the CDR3 end, and the germline J gene fills in the rest. The chain carries TRBV20-1 and TRBJ1-3; D unresolved. V lost 1 base and J lost 0, with 7 bases in between. The germline CDR1 and CDR2 sequences are DFQATT and SNEGSKA (reference sequence). CDR3 length equals 14 residues. The CDR3: CSARVIGSGNTIYF. The covered CDR3 bases are TGCAGTGCTAGAGTTATCGGCTCTGGAAACACC.

Concerning this clone itself: Read sequence stops 3 residues before the CDR3 end, and the germline J gene provides the missing end. V is TRBV5-1 and J is TRBJ2-1, with D maybe TRBD1 (6 bases). This CDR3 contains 15 residues. The V gene lost 3 bases and the J gene lost 4 bases, with 14 bases spanning the gap. CDR1 is SGHRS, CDR2 YFSETQ, per germline. The covered CDR3 bases are TGCGCCAGCAGCTCCACAGGGAACCTTTACAATGAG. The encoded protein is CASSSTGNLYNE. In full, the CDR3 reads CASSSTGNLYNEQFF.

About this clone itself: The read comes to an end 3 residues before the CDR3 does, leaving the germline J gene to fill in the end. This chain links TRBV12-3 or TRBV12-4 with TRBJ1-2, with 7 bases lining up with TRBD1. CDR3 length: 16 residues. Losses at the gene ends were 6 bases for V and 0 bases for J; bases not matched to a gene: 10. Partial CDR3 DNA: TGTGCCAGCAGCCTTTCGGGACAGCGAGCTAACTATGGC. This gives the protein CASSLSGQRANYG. The entire CDR3 sequence reads CASSLSGQRANYGYTF.

Regarding this clone: With the read ending 3 residues before the CDR3 end, the germline J gene is used to fill in that end. The chain couples TRBV5-4 to TRBJ2-3; D might be TRBD2 (5 bases). The germline V gene has CDR1 SGHNT and CDR2 YYREEE (reference sequence). This CDR3 is built from 13 residues. The V end was cut by 0 bases, the J end by 6 bases, with 8 bases between. The CDR3 here is CASSLAGSDTQYF. The covered CDR3 bases are TGTGCCAGCAGCTTGGCGGGGTCTGATACG.

This clone is labeled medium-sized based on frequency. The CDR3 extends 3 residues past the end of the read, so its final part is completed from the germline J gene. The gene calls are TRBV7-8 and TRBJ2-3, with D tentatively TRBD2 (6 bases). Trimming cost V 8 bases and J 2 bases, with 14 bases left between them. The germline gives CDR1 SGHVS, CDR2 FQNEAQ. The CDR3 is 14 amino acids. Partial CDR3 DNA: TGTGCCAGCGGTGTCGCGGGAACCACAGATACG. Its protein product is CASGVAGTTDT. The whole CDR3 protein reads CASGVAGTTDTQYF.